The 14 T cell receptor beta chains presented below share a single source sample, sequenced in a study of T-cell reconstitution after alpha-beta-depleted transplantation in children. Library preparation (for TCRbeta) was performed with unique molecular identifiers. TCRdb used MiXCR to reprocess the PCR reads, holding one entry per CDR3 protein. The profile shows hundreds of thousands of distinct CDR3 sequences, roughly 12% of them singletons. Sample: peripheral blood, taken 180 days after TCRalphabeta/CD19-depleted stem cell transplant. All receptors come from a male patient under 10 years old who had a stem cell transplant for chronic granulomatous disease, so the T cells may come from the graft donor.

This clonotype was seen many times. This chain joins TRBV18 and TRBJ2-1; 12 bases align to TRBD2. Losses at the gene ends were 4 bases for V and 3 bases for J; bases not matched to a gene: 4. Per germline, CDR1 KGHSH and CDR2 LQKENI. The length of the CDR3 is 16 residues. The CDR3 loop is CASSRGLAGLYNEQFF. Written as DNA, the CDR3 is TGTGCCAGCTCACGTGGACTAGCGGGACTCTACAATGAGCAGTTCTTC. Drawing the rest from reference TRBV18 and TRBJ2-1, the complete variable domain is NAGVMQNPRHLVRRRGQEARLRCSPMKGHSHVYWYRQLPEEGLKFMVYLQKENIIDESGMPKERFSAEFPKEGPSILRIQQVVRGDSAAYFCASSRGLAGLYNEQFFGPGTRLTVL.

This clonotype was seen only a few times. This chain joins TRBV27 and TRBJ2-5, with TRBD1 matching 7 bases. The CDR3 length is 14 residues. The ends lost 4 bases at V and 8 bases at J; junction bases unmatched: 10. Looked up from germline, CDR1 is MNHEY and CDR2 is SMNVEV (reference sequence). CDR3 protein: CASSSPDRVGTQYF. The CDR3 DNA reads as TGTGCCAGCAGTTCCCCCGACAGGGTCGGAACCCAGTACTTC.

CDR3 nucleotide sequence: TGTGCCAGCAGCTTAGACAGGGGACCCTCTGGAAACACCATATATTTT. It translates to CASSLDRGPSGNTIYF. This chain connects TRBV5-4 to TRBJ1-3, with 8 bases aligning to TRBD1. Germline CDR1 SGHNT, CDR2 YYREEE (reference sequence). The length of the CDR3 is 16 residues. V was pared by 2 bases and J by 0 bases, with 4 bases of the junction left unmatched.

This clonotype has a count of ten or more. This sequence joins TRBV6-2 or TRBV6-3 and TRBJ2-7; 7 nucleotides agree with TRBD2. After removal of 8 bases from V and 1 base from J, the junction contained 8 bases not matched to a gene. CDR3 length: 14 residues. Germline assignment: CDR1 MNHEY and CDR2 SVGEGT. This CDR3 reads CASRPGGRSYEQYF. The CDR3 nucleotides read TGTGCCAGCCGACCAGGCGGGAGATCCTACGAGCAGTACTTC.

This clonotype was found many times. The chain has TRBV6-1 and TRBJ2-3; 11 positions match TRBD2. Unmatched junction bases numbered 5, after V lost 4 bases and J lost 2 bases. Germline V gene data show CDR1 as MNHNS and CDR2 as SASEGT. CDR3 length equals 16 residues. The CDR3 DNA sequence: TGTGCCAGCAGTGGAGCTAGCGGGGGGACCACAGATACGCAGTATTTT. It specifies CASSGASGGTTDTQYF.

This clonotype came up many times. V and J are TRBV6-2 or TRBV6-3 and TRBJ2-3, with D perhaps TRBD2 (7 bases). V shed 6 bases and J shed 6 bases, with 19 bases lying between them. Germline V gene lookup returns CDR1 MNHEY and CDR2 SVGEGT. This CDR3 has 15 residues. CDR3 bases: TGTGCCAGCAGCCCGGGGGGCCCCAGGGTGGATACGCAGTATTTT. This translates into CASSPGGPRVDTQYF.

The table lists this clonotype with many counts. This sequence joins TRBV4-1 and TRBJ2-4, with 9 bases lining up with TRBD2. The germline gives CDR1 MGHRA, CDR2 YSYEKL. This CDR3 region has 17 residues. Trimming at V came to 5 bases and at J to 5 bases, leaving 13 bases not matched to a gene. CDR3: CASSGTIGSGGQNIQYF. DNA of the CDR3: TGCGCCAGCAGCGGAACCATTGGTAGCGGGGGCCAAAACATTCAGTACTTC.

Remarks on this clonotype: A much bigger clone sits one base away, suggesting this may be a read error. V and J are TRBV29-1 and TRBJ2-7, with D tentatively TRBD2 (6 bases). V was pared by 6 bases and J by 7 bases, with 16 bases between. This CDR3 region has 12 residues. Germline CDR1 SQVTM, CDR2 ANQGSEA. The CDR3 here is CSVRGNREEQYF. The CDR3 nucleotides are TGCAGCGTGCGGGGCAACCGGGAGGAGCAGTACTTC.

This clonotype was counted many times. This chain links TRBV6-5 with TRBJ2-1, with 8 positions matching TRBD2. V was pared by 2 bases and J by 10 bases, with 10 bases of the junction left unmatched. Per germline, CDR1 MNHEY and CDR2 SVGAGI. CDR3 length: 15 residues. The CDR3 is CASSYGGGAGGEQFF. As DNA, the CDR3 is TGTGCCAGCAGTTACGGGGGAGGGGCGGGGGGCGAGCAGTTCTTC.

This clonotype occurred many times. The chain uses TRBV20-1 and TRBJ2-7; the D call may be TRBD1 or TRBD2 (5 bases each). Trimming took 3 bases from V and 2 from J, leaving 17 bases between them. There are 15 residues in the CDR3. Per germline, CDR1 DFQATT and CDR2 SNEGSKA (reference sequence). For the CDR3, the DNA is TGCAGTGCTAGTTCCGGGACCGCTAGTCCCTACGAGCAGTACTTC. Encoded protein: CSASSGTASPYEQYF.

With regard to this clonotype: This may be a read error, as it is one base from a much larger clone. V gene TRBV7-3 combines with J gene TRBJ2-3; D gene ambiguous. This CDR3 region has 13 residues. Germline V lookup: CDR1 SGHTA, CDR2 FQGTGA. CDR3 sequence: CASRLRVTDTQYF. CDR3 bases: TGTGCCAGCAGGTTAAGGGTTACAGATACGCAGTATTTT. Full variable domain (missing parts from reference TRBV7-3 and TRBJ2-3): GAGVSQTPSNKVTEKGKYVELRCDPISGHTALYWYRQSLGQGPEFLIYFQGTGAADDSGLPNDRFFAVRPEGSVSTLKIQRTERGDSAVYLCASRLRVTDTQYFGPGTRLTVL.

This clonotype was observed many times. The chain is built from TRBV7-9 and TRBJ2-7; D tentatively fits TRBD1 or TRBD2 (5 bases each). V lost 5 bases and J 7 bases, leaving 18 bases between the germline ends. There are 14 residues in the CDR3. Germline V gene lookup returns CDR1 SEHNR and CDR2 FQNEAQ (reference sequence). The CDR3: CASSPGTSVREQYF. In nucleotides, the CDR3 is TGTGCCAGCAGCCCAGGGACCTCAGTTAGGGAGCAGTACTTC.

This clonotype appeared a single time. The chain is built from TRBV5-4 and TRBJ1-2, with 9 positions matching TRBD1. The CDR3 is 14 amino acids. The J segment lost 4 bases and the V segment lost 4 bases, leaving 5 bases of the junction unmatched. Per germline, CDR1 SGHNT and CDR2 YYREEE (reference sequence). For the CDR3, the DNA is TGTGCCAGCAGCGGGACAGGGAGGCCCTATGGCTACACCTTC. It yields the protein CASSGTGRPYGYTF.

This clonotype was counted many times. CDR3 protein: CASSPKRGGLNEQFF. The CDR3 nucleotides are TGTGCCAGCAGCCCCAAGCGGGGGGGTCTGAATGAGCAGTTCTTC. This chain connects TRBV7-6 to TRBJ2-1; 10 bases fit TRBD2. Germline CDR1 SGHVS, CDR2 FNYEAQ. With 5 bases clipped from V and 7 bases from J, the junction kept 8 bases outside the gene matches. The CDR3 length is 15 residues. The full variable domain, rest sourced from reference TRBV7-6 and TRBJ2-1, is GAGVSQSPRYKVTKRGQDVALRCDPISGHVSLYWYRQALGQGPEFLTYFNYEAQQDKSGLPNDRFSAERPEGSISTLTIQRTEQRDSAMYRCASSPKRGGLNEQFFGPGTRLTVL.